Listed here are 9 T cell receptor beta chains from one sample, sequenced in a study of CD8 T cells in Susac syndrome. Random hexamers served to reverse transcribe about 0.5 to 1 ug RNA. TCRdb analysed the immunoSEQ multiplex PCR reads with MiXCR anew, one entry per CDR3 protein. In the table there are roughly 190,000 distinct CDR3 sequences, more than 90% of which are singletons. Sequencing input: CD4+ T cells from PBMCs. The receptors originated from a human donor with Susac syndrome.

The rearrangement joins TRBV4-2 to TRBJ2-5; unclear D gene. V lost 1 base and J 7 bases, leaving 16 bases between the germline ends. This CDR3 spans 15 amino acids. The germline V gene has CDR1 LGHNA and CDR2 YNFKEQ. The CDR3 DNA follows: TGTGCCAGCAGCCAAGGCGGAATTGGATCGGGGACCCAGTACTTC. Residues: CASSQGGIGSGTQYF.

V gene TRBV12-3 or TRBV12-4 combines with J gene TRBJ1-2; no firm D call. The CDR3 runs to 13 residues. The ends were cut back, 8 bases at V and 2 bases at J, with 12 bases in the middle. CDR3 nucleotide sequence: TGTGCCAGCGGATCGACCCAAAACTATGGCTACACCTTC. It translates to CASGSTQNYGYTF.

This chain connects TRBV20-1 to TRBJ2-3; 8 positions match TRBD2. CDR3 length: 14 residues. Germline CDR1 DFQATT, CDR2 SNEGSKA (reference sequence). V gave up 1 base and J gave up 6 bases; unmatched junction bases: 6. Here the CDR3 DNA reads TGCAGTGCTAGAGTAGCGGGGTTCTTGGATACGCAGTATTTT. It translates to CSARVAGFLDTQYF.

The J gene is TRBJ1-2, the V gene TRBV29-1; D not resolved. The CDR3 runs to 10 residues. The V gene lost 0 bases and the J gene lost 5 bases, with 1 base spanning the gap. Germline values: CDR1 SQVTM, CDR2 ANQGSEA. CDR3 nucleotide sequence: TGCAGCGTTGAAGAGTATGGCTACACCTTC. This encodes CSVEEYGYTF.

Here the CDR3 reads CASSFSGGDGNTIYF. CDR3 DNA: TGTGCCAGCAGCTTTTCGGGGGGCGATGGAAACACCATATATTTT. V gene TRBV7-3 combines with J gene TRBJ1-3; D might be TRBD1 (6 bases). CDR1 SGHTA and CDR2 FQGTGA come from the germline V gene. Trimming shortened V by 3 bases and J by 3 bases, and 12 bases separated the two germline ends. The CDR3 length is 15 residues.

The V and J genes are TRBV20-1 and TRBJ2-1; TRBD2 agrees at 12 bases. The CDR3 runs to 15 residues. The junction had 6 bases not matched to a gene; V was cut back by 1 base and J by 8 bases. Germline lookup yields CDR1 DFQATT and CDR2 SNEGSKA (reference sequence). Here the CDR3 DNA reads TGCAGTGCTAGAGGAGGACTAGCGGGAAACGATGAGCAGTTCTTC. This sequence encodes CSARGGLAGNDEQFF.

V and J are TRBV28 and TRBJ2-5, with TRBD2 matching over 8 bases. This CDR3 is 17 amino acids long. The V gene's germline CDR1 is MDHEN and CDR2 SYDVKM. V trimming: 6 bases; J trimming: 2 bases; junction bases outside the gene matches: 14. In nucleotides, the CDR3 is TGTGCCAGCAGCCGACTACTAGGGATAGCGGGGCAAGAGACCCAGTACTTC. Protein product: CASSRLLGIAGQETQYF.

V usage is TRBV2 and J usage is TRBJ1-2; D perhaps matches TRBD1 (6 bases). The CDR3 is 13 amino acids. The germline V gene encodes CDR1 SNHLY and CDR2 FYNNEI. V lost 2 bases and J lost 7, with 11 bases in between. CDR3 in DNA: TGTGCCAGCAGTGAATCCCCAGGGGCTGGCTACACCTTC. Protein product: CASSESPGAGYTF.

This clonotype was counted once. The chain couples TRBV4-1 to TRBJ2-1; 10 bases map to TRBD2. With 2 bases clipped from V and 3 bases from J, the junction kept 4 bases outside the gene matches. Germline values: CDR1 MGHRA, CDR2 YSYEKL. This CDR3 region has 16 residues. CDR3 residues: CASSQSTSGVYNEQFF. CDR3 bases: TGCGCCAGCAGCCAATCTACTAGCGGGGTCTACAATGAGCAGTTCTTC.